These 25 T cell receptor beta chains share one sample of origin, sequenced in a study of CD8 T cells in ankylosing spondylitis. TCRdb reprocessed the 5' RACE reads with MiXCR, giving one entry per CDR3 protein. The table shows 300,000 to 400,000 distinct CDR3 sequences, with approximately 22% occurring only once. Sequencing was carried out using blood, either unsorted or a sorted T cell fraction (not recorded which). These receptors were obtained from a male donor with ankylosing spondylitis or in good health (not recorded which).

This clonotype was seen at least ten times. The chain carries TRBV4-2 and TRBJ2-1; no clear D gene. Trimming took 0 bases from V and 4 from J, leaving 4 bases between them. This CDR3 region has 13 residues. Germline V lookup: CDR1 LGHNA, CDR2 YNFKEQ. The CDR3 protein is CASSQDPYNEQFF. In DNA, the CDR3 is TGTGCCAGCAGCCAAGATCCGTACAATGAGCAGTTCTTC.

This clonotype was observed a few times. V usage is TRBV7-2 and J usage is TRBJ2-2; 8 nucleotides line up with TRBD2. The V and J ends lost 5 bases and 7 bases, in that order; junction bases with no gene match: 9. The CDR3 runs 15 residues. Germline V lookup: CDR1 SGHTA, CDR2 FQGNSA. For the CDR3, the DNA is TGTGCCAGCAGCCCCGGGGGGGCGTTTGGCGGGGAGCTGTTTTTT. It translates to CASSPGGAFGGELFF.

This chain connects TRBV6-1 to TRBJ1-5; D is unclear. The V and J ends lost 6 bases and 4 bases respectively, with 13 bases between them. From germline, CDR1 is MNHNS and CDR2 SASEGT. The length of the CDR3 is 14 residues. The CDR3 DNA is TGTGCCAGCAGAGAGGACTCTCAAAATCAGCCCCAGCATTTT. As protein: CASREDSQNQPQHF.

This clonotype was seen a handful of times. The chain uses TRBV12-3 or TRBV12-4 and TRBJ1-3; D is undetermined. CDR3 size: 14 residues. The V and J ends lost 5 bases and 2 bases respectively, with 10 bases between them. The CDR3 nucleotides are TGTGCCAGCAGTCCATCACCCCCTGGAAACACCATATATTTT. Translated, it gives CASSPSPPGNTIYF.

Turning to this clonotype: The junction shows a germline mismatch at one end, possibly a read error. The V and J genes are TRBV2 and TRBJ2-3; 11 nucleotides line up with TRBD2. Germline V gene sequence: CDR1 SNHLY, CDR2 FYNNEI. This CDR3 has 18 amino acids. CDR3 coding DNA: TGTACCAGCAGTTTAGGTTCCCCGGGACTAGCGGCAAGGGATACGCAGTATTTT. Translated, it gives CTSSLGSPGLAARDTQYF.

This CDR3 is CASSSRTGFNTEAFF. Here the CDR3 DNA reads TGTGCCAGCAGCTCCAGGACAGGGTTTAACACTGAAGCTTTCTTT. This chain links TRBV7-8 with TRBJ1-1, with 8 bases lining up with TRBD1. CDR3 length: 15 residues. J was trimmed by 2 bases and V by 4 bases; bases with no gene match: 6. Per the germline V gene, CDR1 is SGHVS and CDR2 is FQNEAQ.

In this sample, this clonotype turned up a few times. V usage is TRBV10-2 and J usage is TRBJ2-7; D gene unclear. This CDR3 has 13 amino acids. Germline-derived CDR1 and CDR2 are WSHSY and SAAADI. The V gene lost 4 bases and the J gene lost 3 bases, with 10 bases spanning the gap. The CDR3 sequence: CASSGDTLYEQYF. DNA of the CDR3: TGCGCCAGCAGTGGCGACACCCTCTACGAGCAGTACTTC.

This sequence joins TRBV12-3 or TRBV12-4 and TRBJ2-4; D is unclear. CDR3 size: 15 residues. With 2 bases removed from V and 2 bases from J, the gap between germline ends came to 10 bases. The CDR3 loop is CASSLSLDPKNIQYF. The CDR3 bases are TGTGCCAGCAGTTTATCTCTGGATCCCAAAAACATTCAGTACTTC.

This clonotype occurred a few times. The rearrangement uses TRBV6-1 and TRBJ2-1; 8 bases map to TRBD2. The CDR3 extends over 14 amino acids. CDR1 is MNHNS and CDR2 is SASEGT in the germline V gene. Losses at the gene ends were 7 bases for V and 2 bases for J; bases not matched to a gene: 4. CDR3 region: CASNKAGAYNEQFF. DNA of the CDR3: TGTGCCAGCAACAAAGCGGGGGCCTACAATGAGCAGTTCTTC.

The chain links TRBV6-1 to TRBJ2-5, with D possibly TRBD1 on 5 matching bases. CDR1 is MNHNS, CDR2 SASEGT, per germline. The length of the CDR3 is 13 residues. V dropped 6 bases and J dropped 1 base, with 9 bases sitting between them. CDR3 bases: TGTGCCAGCAGAGAGACAGCCCAAGAGACCCAGTACTTC. This translates into CASRETAQETQYF.

The chain is built from TRBV4-1 and TRBJ2-7; D not certain. V lost 6 bases, J lost 2 bases, and 17 bases lay in between. CDR1 MGHRA and CDR2 YSYEKL come from the germline V gene. CDR3 length: 15 residues. CDR3 in amino acids: CASSRLSDGAYEQYF. The DNA for the CDR3 is TGCGCCAGCAGTCGCCTTTCGGACGGAGCCTACGAGCAGTACTTC.

The V call is TRBV11-2, the J call TRBJ2-1; 8 nucleotides agree with TRBD1. V lost 5 bases, J lost 4 bases, and 4 bases stayed unmatched. The CDR3 runs to 14 residues. CDR1 and CDR2 from the germline V gene are SGHAT and FQNNGV. The DNA of the CDR3 is TGTGCCAGCAGCCCGGACAGGGTTTACAATGAGCAGTTCTTC. This sequence encodes CASSPDRVYNEQFF.

The chain uses TRBV4-1 and TRBJ2-2, with 7 bases fitting TRBD1. J lost 4 bases, V lost 5 bases, and 4 bases had no gene match. The CDR3 has 14 residues. The germline V gene has CDR1 MGHRA and CDR2 YSYEKL. CDR3 sequence: CASSDGTATGELFF. The CDR3 DNA sequence: TGCGCCAGCAGCGACGGGACAGCCACCGGGGAGCTGTTTTTT.

In this sample, this clonotype turned up a few times. The CDR3 spells CASSLNPFGYTF. The CDR3 nucleotides read TGTGCCAGCAGCTTGAACCCCTTTGGCTACACCTTC. The chain carries TRBV5-8 and TRBJ1-2, with D unclear. The CDR3 is 12 amino acids. V lost 1 base and J 7 bases, leaving 8 bases between the germline ends. Germline V CDR1 and CDR2: SGHTS, YDEGEE.

The chain links TRBV4-1 to TRBJ2-3, with a weak D call TRBD2 (6 bases). Trimming pared 1 base from V and 2 bases from J, leaving 10 bases between. Per germline, CDR1 MGHRA and CDR2 YSYEKL. The CDR3 has 15 residues. CDR3 nucleotides: TGCGCCAGCAGCCAAGTGTTAGCGGACACAGATACGCAGTATTTT. This encodes CASSQVLADTDTQYF.

This clonotype was detected only a few times. The chain uses TRBV7-9 and TRBJ2-3, with 7 bases matching TRBD1. After removal of 5 bases from V and 4 bases from J, the junction contained 15 bases not matched to a gene. This CDR3 comprises 17 residues. Germline lookup yields CDR1 SEHNR and CDR2 FQNEAQ (reference sequence). CDR3 region: CASSHSLRQTGADTQYF. The DNA of the CDR3 is TGTGCCAGCAGCCATAGTTTACGGCAAACAGGGGCAGATACGCAGTATTTT.

This chain uses TRBV12-3 or TRBV12-4 with TRBJ2-1; D ambiguous. CDR3 size: 15 residues. Trimming cost V 1 base and J 4 bases, with 11 bases left between them. CDR3 sequence reads: CASSLGWTDYNEQFF. The CDR3 DNA reads as TGTGCCAGCAGTTTAGGGTGGACCGATTACAATGAGCAGTTCTTC.

The chain couples TRBV27 to TRBJ1-2; tentatively, D is TRBD1 (6 bases). The CDR3 length is 13 residues. CDR1 is MNHEY, CDR2 SMNVEV, per germline (reference sequence). The ends were cut back, 0 bases at V and 6 bases at J, with 8 bases in the middle. CDR3 sequence: CASSLSGGDGYTF. As DNA, the CDR3 is TGTGCCAGCAGTTTATCTGGGGGCGATGGCTACACCTTC.

The chain is built from TRBV28 and TRBJ2-2; D call uncertain. V was cut by 4 bases and J by 5 bases, with 8 bases left in between. Germline V CDR1 and CDR2: MDHEN, SYDVKM. The CDR3 spans 13 residues. The DNA for the CDR3 is TGTGCCAGCAGTTGGCAGGAGACCGGGGAGCTGTTTTTT. Protein product: CASSWQETGELFF.

This clonotype has only a few counts. V and J are TRBV7-9 and TRBJ2-7; D gene uncertain. Germline CDR1 SEHNR, CDR2 FQNEAQ (reference sequence). The CDR3 extends over 17 amino acids. V was pared by 5 bases and J by 0 bases, with 20 bases between. This CDR3 reads CASSLPLLGDLSYEQYF. In DNA, the CDR3 is TGTGCCAGCAGCCTTCCTCTTCTTGGGGATCTCTCCTACGAGCAGTACTTC.

The chain recombines TRBV6-2 or TRBV6-3 with TRBJ2-3; D may be TRBD1 (6 bases). The CDR3 extends over 15 amino acids. The ends were cut back, 5 bases at V and 3 bases at J, with 15 bases in the middle. Germline lookup yields CDR1 MNHEY and CDR2 SVGEGT. The CDR3 nucleotides read TGTGCCAGCAGTGGCCCCAGGGGTGGAACAGATACGCAGTATTTT. It is translated as CASSGPRGGTDTQYF.

This clonotype has ten or more counts. V and J are TRBV4-1 and TRBJ2-3; 16 nucleotides agree with TRBD2. With V trimmed by 3 bases and J by 4 bases, 10 bases remained unmatched. Germline V lookup: CDR1 MGHRA, CDR2 YSYEKL. This CDR3 contains 19 residues. This CDR3 reads CASSQLGTSGRGGADTQYF. The CDR3 DNA follows: TGCGCCAGCAGCCAGCTCGGGACTAGCGGGAGGGGGGGGGCAGATACGCAGTATTTT.

This clonotype was seen only once. The chain links TRBV10-2 to TRBJ2-3, with unresolved D. The CDR3 spans 13 residues. Between the trimmed V and J ends, which lost 2 bases and 9 bases, there was a span of 12 bases. Germline V gene sequence: CDR1 WSHSY, CDR2 SAAADI. The chain's CDR3 is CASSELTGSTQYF. The CDR3 coding sequence is TGCGCCAGCAGTGAGCTGACCGGTAGCACGCAGTATTTT.

This clonotype was counted a few times. The genes are TRBV12-3 or TRBV12-4 and TRBJ1-2; D is ambiguous. V was trimmed by 6 bases and J by 6 bases, leaving 14 bases between them. This CDR3 is 13 amino acids long. The DNA of the CDR3 is TGTGCCAGCAGCGACGGACTAATCAATGGCTACACCTTC. As protein: CASSDGLINGYTF.

The table lists this clonotype with a few counts. The rearrangement joins TRBV7-2 to TRBJ2-3, with D possibly matching TRBD1 (5 bases). CDR1 is SGHTA and CDR2 is FQGNSA in the germline V gene. The V and J ends lost 1 base and 2 bases respectively, with 7 bases between them. This CDR3 comprises 14 residues. CDR3 sequence (DNA): TGTGCCAGCAGCTTAGTGGGGCTCACAGATACGCAGTATTTT. Translating it yields CASSLVGLTDTQYF. Filled out from reference TRBV7-2 and TRBJ2-3, the complete variable domain reads GAGVSQSPSNKVTEKGKDVELRCDPISGHTALYWYRQSLGQGLEFLIYFQGNSAPDKSGLPSDRFSAERTGGSVSTLTIQRTQQEDSAVYLCASSLVGLTDTQYFGPGTRLTVL.